This TCR beta chain was sequenced in a study of cytomegalovirus exposure and HLA in healthy donors. Study-level background: A later analysis reported the 120 validation repertoires used the same platform as the roughly 700 first-cohort repertoires. The study's findings and limits: The authors listed some 160 TCR beta chains as cytomegalovirus-associated.

About this clone: No antigen is known for it.

The table came from immunoSEQ multiplex PCR; TCRdb's copy has only in-frame clones and leaves some out. The sample records more than 150,000 clones, roughly 82% being singletons. Germline values: CDR1 ENHRY, CDR2 SYGVKD. The germline V and J ends were trimmed by 1 base and 1 base, with 7 bases remaining between them. The length of the CDR3 is 15 residues. Sequences were obtained from PBMCs. This chain connects TRBV10-3 to TRBJ2-2, with TRBD1 as a possible D gene (5 bases). The sequence was collected from a man in his late teens or twenties in good health and CMV-seropositive. The CDR3 is CAISEWQGNTGELFF. The DNA for the CDR3 is TGTGCCATCAGTGAGTGGCAGGGGAACACCGGGGAGCTGTTTTTT.